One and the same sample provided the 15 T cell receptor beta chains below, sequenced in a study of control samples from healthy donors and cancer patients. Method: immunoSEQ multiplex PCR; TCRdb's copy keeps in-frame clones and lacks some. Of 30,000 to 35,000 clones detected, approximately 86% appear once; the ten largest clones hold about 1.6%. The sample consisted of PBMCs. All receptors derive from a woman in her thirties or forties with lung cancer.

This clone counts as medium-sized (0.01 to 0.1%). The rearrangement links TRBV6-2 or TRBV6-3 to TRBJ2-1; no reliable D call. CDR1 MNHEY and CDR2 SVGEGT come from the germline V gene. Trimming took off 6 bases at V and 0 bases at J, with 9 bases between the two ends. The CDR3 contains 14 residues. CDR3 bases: TGTGCCAGCAGCCAATCTAGCTCCTACAATGAGCAGTTCTTC. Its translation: CASSQSSSYNEQFF.

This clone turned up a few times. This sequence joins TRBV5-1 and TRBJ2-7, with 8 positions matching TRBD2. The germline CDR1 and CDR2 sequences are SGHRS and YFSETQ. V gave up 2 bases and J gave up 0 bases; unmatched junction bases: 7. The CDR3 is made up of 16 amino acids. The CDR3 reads CASSLQSGGGSYEQYF. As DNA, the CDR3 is TGCGCCAGCAGCTTACAAAGCGGGGGTGGCTCCTACGAGCAGTACTTC. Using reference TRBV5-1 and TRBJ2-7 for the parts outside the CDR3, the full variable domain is KAGVTQTPRYLIKTRGQQVTLSCSPISGHRSVSWYQQTPGQGLQFLFEYFSETQRNKGNFPGRFSGRQFSNSRSEMNVSTLELGDSALYLCASSLQSGGGSYEQYFGPGTRLTVT.

The CDR3, as DNA: TGTGCCAGCTCACCGAGACTGGGTGAGCAGTTCTTC. Protein: CASSPRLGEQFF. The chain combines TRBV18 with TRBJ2-1; D gene unclear. V was trimmed by 3 bases and J by 9 bases, leaving 9 bases between them. This CDR3 region has 12 residues. CDR1 KGHSH and CDR2 LQKENI come from the germline V gene.

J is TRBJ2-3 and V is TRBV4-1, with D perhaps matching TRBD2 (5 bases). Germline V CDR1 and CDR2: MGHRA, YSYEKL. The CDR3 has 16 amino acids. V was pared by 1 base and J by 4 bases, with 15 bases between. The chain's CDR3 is CASSQGFGERADTQYF. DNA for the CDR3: TGCGCCAGCAGCCAAGGGTTTGGGGAGAGGGCAGATACGCAGTATTTT.

The CDR3 coding sequence is TGTGCCAGTAGTCTCCAGACAGGGGGTTACAATGAGCAGTTCTTC. Translated, it gives CASSLQTGGYNEQFF. The chain uses TRBV19 and TRBJ2-1, with 9 bases identical to TRBD1. V gave up 5 bases and J gave up 4 bases; unmatched junction bases: 6. Germline assignment: CDR1 LNHDA and CDR2 SQIVND (reference sequence). The CDR3 loop spans 15 amino acids.

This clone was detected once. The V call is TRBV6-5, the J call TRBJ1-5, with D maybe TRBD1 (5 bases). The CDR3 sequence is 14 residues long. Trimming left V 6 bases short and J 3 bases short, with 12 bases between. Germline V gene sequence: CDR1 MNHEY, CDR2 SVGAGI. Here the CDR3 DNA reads TGTGCCAGCAGACCCGACAGAGACAATCAGCCCCAGCATTTT. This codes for CASRPDRDNQPQHF.

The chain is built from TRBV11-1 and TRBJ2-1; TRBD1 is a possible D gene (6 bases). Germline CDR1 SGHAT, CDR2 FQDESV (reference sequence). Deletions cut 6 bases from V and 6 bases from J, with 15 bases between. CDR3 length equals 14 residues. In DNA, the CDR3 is TGTGCCAGCAGTTTGGGACGGACAGTCAATGAGCAGTTCTTC. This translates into CASSLGRTVNEQFF.

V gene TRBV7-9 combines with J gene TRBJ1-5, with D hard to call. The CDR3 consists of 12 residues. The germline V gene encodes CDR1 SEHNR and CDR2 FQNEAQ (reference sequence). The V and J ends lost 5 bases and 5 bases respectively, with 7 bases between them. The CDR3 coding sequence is TGTGCCAGCAGCCTAAGTTATCAGCCCCAGCATTTT. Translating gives CASSLSYQPQHF. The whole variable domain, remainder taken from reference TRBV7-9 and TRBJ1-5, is DTGVSQNPRHKITKRGQNVTFRCDPISEHNRLYWYRQTLGQGPEFLTYFQNEAQLEKSRLLSDRFSAERPKGSFSTLEIQRTEQGDSAMYLCASSLSYQPQHFGDGTRLSIL.

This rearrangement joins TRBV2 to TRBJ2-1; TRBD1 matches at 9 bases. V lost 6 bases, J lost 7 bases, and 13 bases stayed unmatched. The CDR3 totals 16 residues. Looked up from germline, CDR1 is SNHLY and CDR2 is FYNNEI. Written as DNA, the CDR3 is TGTGCCAGCAGCGGAAGTGGGACAGGGTTCGTGAATGAGCAGTTCTTC. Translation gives CASSGSGTGFVNEQFF.

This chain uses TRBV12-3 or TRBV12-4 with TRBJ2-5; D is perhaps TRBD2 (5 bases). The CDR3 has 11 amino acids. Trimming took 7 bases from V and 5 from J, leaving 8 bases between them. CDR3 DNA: TGTGCCAGCACCCCGGGGGAGACCCAGTACTTC. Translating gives CASTPGETQYF.

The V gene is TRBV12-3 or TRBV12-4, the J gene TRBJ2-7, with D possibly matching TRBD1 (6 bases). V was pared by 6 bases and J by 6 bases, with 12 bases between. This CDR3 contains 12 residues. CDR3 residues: CASSPGAGEQYF. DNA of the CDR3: TGTGCCAGCAGCCCAGGGGCGGGCGAGCAGTACTTC.

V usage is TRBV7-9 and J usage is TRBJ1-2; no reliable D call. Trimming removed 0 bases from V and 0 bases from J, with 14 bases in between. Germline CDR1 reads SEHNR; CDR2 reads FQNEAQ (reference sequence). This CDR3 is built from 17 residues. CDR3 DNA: TGTGCCAGCAGCTTAGCTTGGGCGGAGGGCCCTAACTATGGCTACACCTTC. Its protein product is CASSLAWAEGPNYGYTF.

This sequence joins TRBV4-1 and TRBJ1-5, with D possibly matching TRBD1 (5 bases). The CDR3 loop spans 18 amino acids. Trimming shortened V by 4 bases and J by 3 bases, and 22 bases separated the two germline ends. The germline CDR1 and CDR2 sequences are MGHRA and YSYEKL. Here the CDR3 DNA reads TGCGCCAGCAGCCGGTCCGCGGGACCTAAAAACCCCAATCAGCCCCAGCATTTT. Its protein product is CASSRSAGPKNPNQPQHF.

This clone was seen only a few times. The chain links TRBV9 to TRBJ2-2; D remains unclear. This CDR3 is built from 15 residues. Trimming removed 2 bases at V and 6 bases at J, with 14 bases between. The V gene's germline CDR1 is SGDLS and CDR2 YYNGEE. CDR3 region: CASSVWENEAGELFF. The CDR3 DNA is TGTGCCAGCAGCGTCTGGGAAAACGAAGCCGGGGAGCTGTTTTTT.

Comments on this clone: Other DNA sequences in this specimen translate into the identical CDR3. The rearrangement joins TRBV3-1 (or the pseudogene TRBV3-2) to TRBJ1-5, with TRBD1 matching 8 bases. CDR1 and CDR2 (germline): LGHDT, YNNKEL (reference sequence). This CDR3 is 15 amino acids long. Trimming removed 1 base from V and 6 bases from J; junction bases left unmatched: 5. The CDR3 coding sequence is TGTGCCAGCAGCCAAGGCAGGGGGCTCGGTCAGCCCCAGCATTTT. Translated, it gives CASSQGRGLGQPQHF.